The clone carrying this T cell receptor beta chain was detected only once. Its antigen is not identified. The data stem from a study of CD8 T cells in Susac syndrome. Random-hexamer reverse transcription was applied to roughly 0.5 to 1 ug RNA. TCRdb analysed the immunoSEQ multiplex PCR reads with MiXCR anew, one entry per CDR3 protein. The sample yields under 200,000 distinct CDR3 sequences, roughly 94% seen once. Study-level points and caveats: The study admitted that it had a relatively small number of individuals in its TCR sequencing and HLA analysis.

The CDR3 has 15 residues. Trimming took off 2 bases at V and 1 base at J, with 11 bases between the two ends. Germline V gene sequence: CDR1 SEHNR, CDR2 FQNEAQ (reference sequence). The TCR was taken from a human donor with Susac syndrome. Sequencing was carried out using CD4+ T cells from PBMCs. This chain links TRBV7-9 with TRBJ1-1; maybe TRBD1 (6 bases). CDR3 protein: CASSLRTAKNTEAFF. In nucleotides, the CDR3 is TGTGCCAGCAGCTTACGGACAGCAAAGAACACTGAAGCTTTCTTT.